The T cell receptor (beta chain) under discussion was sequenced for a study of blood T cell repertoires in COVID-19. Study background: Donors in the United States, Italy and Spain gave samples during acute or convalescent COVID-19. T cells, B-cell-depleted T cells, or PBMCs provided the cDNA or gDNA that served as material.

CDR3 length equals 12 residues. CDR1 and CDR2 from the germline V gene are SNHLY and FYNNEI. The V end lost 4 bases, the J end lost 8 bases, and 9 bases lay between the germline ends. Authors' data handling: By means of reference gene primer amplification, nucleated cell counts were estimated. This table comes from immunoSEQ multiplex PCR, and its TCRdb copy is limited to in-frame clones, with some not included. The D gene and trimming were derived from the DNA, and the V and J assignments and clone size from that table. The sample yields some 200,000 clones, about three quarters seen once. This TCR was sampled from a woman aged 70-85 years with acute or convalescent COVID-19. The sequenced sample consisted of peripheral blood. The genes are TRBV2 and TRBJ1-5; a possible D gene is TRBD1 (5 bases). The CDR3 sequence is CASSAGREPQHF. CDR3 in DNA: TGTGCCAGCAGTGCAGGGCGAGAGCCCCAGCATTTT.